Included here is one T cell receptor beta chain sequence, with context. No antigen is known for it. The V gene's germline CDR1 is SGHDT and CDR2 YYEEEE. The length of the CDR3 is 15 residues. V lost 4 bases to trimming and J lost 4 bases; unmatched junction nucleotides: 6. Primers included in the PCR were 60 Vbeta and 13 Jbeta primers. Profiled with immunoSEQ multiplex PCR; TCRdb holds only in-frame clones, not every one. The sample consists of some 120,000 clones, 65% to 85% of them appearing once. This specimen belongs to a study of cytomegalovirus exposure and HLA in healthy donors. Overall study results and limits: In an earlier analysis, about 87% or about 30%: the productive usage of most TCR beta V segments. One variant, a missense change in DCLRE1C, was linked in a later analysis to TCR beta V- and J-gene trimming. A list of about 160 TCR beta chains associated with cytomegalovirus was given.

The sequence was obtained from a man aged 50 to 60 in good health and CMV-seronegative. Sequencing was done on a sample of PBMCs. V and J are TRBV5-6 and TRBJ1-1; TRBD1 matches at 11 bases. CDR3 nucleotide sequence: TGTGCCAGCAGCCTACTCGGGACAGGGGGCACTGAAGCTTTCTTT. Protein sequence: CASSLLGTGGTEAFF. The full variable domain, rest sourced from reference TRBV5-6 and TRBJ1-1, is DAGVTQSPTHLIKTRGQQVTLRCSPKSGHDTVSWYQQALGQGPQFIFQYYEEEERQRGNFPDRFSGHQFPNYSSELNVNALLLGDSALYLCASSLLGTGGTEAFFGQGTRLTVV.